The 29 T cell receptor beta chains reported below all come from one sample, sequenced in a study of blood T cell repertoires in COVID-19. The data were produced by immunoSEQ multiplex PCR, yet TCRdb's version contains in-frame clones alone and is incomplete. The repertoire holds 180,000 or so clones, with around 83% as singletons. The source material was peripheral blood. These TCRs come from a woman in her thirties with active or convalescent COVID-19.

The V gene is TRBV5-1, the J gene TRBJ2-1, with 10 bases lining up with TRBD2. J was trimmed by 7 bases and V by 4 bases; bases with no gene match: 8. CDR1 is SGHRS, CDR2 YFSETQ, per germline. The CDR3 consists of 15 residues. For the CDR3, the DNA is TGCGCCAGCAGCCTCGGGACTAGCGCGTCAAATGAGCAGTTCTTC. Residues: CASSLGTSASNEQFF.

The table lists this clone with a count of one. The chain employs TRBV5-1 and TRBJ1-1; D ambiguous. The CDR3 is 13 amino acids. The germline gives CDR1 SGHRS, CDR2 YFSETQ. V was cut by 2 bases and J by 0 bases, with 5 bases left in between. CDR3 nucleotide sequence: TGCGCCAGCAGCTTCGACATGAACACTGAAGCTTTCTTT. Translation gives CASSFDMNTEAFF.

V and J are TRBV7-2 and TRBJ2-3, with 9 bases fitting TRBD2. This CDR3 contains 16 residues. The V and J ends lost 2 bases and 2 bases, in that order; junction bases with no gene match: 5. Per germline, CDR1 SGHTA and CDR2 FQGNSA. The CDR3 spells CASSLTGTSLTDTQYF. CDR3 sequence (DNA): TGTGCCAGCAGCTTAACCGGGACTAGCCTCACAGATACGCAGTATTTT.

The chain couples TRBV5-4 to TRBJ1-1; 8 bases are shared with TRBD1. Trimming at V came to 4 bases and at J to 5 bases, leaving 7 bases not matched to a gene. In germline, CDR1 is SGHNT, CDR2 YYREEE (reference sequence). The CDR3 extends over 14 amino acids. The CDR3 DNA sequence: TGTGCCAGCAGCCCGCCAGGGGGCGCGACTGAAGCTTTCTTT. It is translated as CASSPPGGATEAFF.

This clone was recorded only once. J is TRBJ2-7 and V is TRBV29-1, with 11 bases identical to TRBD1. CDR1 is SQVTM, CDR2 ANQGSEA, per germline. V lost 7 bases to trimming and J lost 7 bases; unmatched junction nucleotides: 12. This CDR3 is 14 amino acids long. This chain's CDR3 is CSAKHGQGAGEQYF. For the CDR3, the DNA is TGCAGCGCCAAACACGGACAGGGGGCGGGTGAGCAGTACTTC.

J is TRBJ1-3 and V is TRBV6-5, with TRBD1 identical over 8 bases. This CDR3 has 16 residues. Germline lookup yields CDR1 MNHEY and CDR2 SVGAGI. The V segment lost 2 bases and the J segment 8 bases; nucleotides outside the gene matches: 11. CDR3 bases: TGTGCCAGCAGTTACCCGAACAGGGGGAAGGAGTACACCATATATTTT. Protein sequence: CASSYPNRGKEYTIYF.

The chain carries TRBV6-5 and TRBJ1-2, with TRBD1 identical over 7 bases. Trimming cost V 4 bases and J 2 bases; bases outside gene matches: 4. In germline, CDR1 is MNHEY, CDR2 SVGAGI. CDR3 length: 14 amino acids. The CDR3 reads CASSSQTGNYGYTF. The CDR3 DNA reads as TGTGCCAGCAGTTCTCAGACAGGGAACTATGGCTACACCTTC.

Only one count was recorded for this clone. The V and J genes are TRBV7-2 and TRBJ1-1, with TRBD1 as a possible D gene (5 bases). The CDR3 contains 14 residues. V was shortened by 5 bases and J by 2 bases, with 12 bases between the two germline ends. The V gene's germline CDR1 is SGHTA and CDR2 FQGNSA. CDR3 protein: CASSPTVTNTEAFF. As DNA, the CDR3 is TGTGCCAGCAGCCCGACAGTGACAAACACTGAAGCTTTCTTT.

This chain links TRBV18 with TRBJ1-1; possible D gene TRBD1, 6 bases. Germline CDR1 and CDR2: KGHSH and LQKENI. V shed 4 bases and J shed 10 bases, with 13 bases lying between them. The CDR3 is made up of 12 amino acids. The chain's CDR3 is CASSQGQPRAFF. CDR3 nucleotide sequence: TGTGCCAGCTCACAAGGACAGCCTAGAGCTTTCTTT.

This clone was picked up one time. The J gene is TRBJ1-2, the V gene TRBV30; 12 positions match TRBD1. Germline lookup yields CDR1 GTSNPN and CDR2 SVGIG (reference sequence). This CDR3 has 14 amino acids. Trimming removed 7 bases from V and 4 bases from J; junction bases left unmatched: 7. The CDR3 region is CAFGDRGRLYGYTF. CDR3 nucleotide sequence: TGTGCCTTCGGGGACAGGGGGCGGCTCTATGGCTACACCTTC.

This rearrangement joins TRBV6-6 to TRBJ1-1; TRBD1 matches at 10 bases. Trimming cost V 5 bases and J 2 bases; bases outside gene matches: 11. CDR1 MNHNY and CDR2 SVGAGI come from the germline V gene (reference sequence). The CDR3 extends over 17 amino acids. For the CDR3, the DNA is TGTGCCAGCAGTCGATTAGACAGGGGGCGCGCCAACACTGAAGCTTTCTTT. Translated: CASSRLDRGRANTEAFF.

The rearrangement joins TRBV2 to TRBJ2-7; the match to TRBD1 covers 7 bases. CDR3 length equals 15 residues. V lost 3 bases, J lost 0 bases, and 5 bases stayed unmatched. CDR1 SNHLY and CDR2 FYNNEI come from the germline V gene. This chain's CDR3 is CASSDRDRGSYEQYF. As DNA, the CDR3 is TGTGCCAGCAGTGACCGGGACAGAGGCTCCTACGAGCAGTACTTC.

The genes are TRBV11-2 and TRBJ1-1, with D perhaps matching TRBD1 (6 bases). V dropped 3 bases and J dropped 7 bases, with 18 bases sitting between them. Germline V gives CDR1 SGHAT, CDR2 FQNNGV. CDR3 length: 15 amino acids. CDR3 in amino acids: CASSLSAGQPFEAFF. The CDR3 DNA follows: TGTGCCAGCAGCTTGTCAGCCGGACAGCCCTTTGAAGCTTTCTTT.

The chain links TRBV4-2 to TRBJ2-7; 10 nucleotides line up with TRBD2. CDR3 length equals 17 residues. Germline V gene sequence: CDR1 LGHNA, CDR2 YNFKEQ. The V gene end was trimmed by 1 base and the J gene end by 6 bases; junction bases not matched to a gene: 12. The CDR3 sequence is CASSQASNPSGRSEQYF. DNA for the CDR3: TGTGCCAGCAGCCAAGCGTCGAACCCTAGCGGGAGAAGCGAGCAGTACTTC.

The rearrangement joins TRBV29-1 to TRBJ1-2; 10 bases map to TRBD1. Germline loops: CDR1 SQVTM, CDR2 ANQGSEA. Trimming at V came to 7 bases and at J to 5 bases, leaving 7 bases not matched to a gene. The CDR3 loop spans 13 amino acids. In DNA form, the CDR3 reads TGCAGCGCTCCGGACAGGGGGGATTATGGCTACACCTTC. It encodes CSAPDRGDYGYTF.

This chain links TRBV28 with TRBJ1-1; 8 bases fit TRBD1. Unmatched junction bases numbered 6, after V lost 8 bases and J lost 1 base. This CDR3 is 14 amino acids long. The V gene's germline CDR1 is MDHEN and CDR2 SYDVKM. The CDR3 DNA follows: TGTGCCAGCGGGAAACAGGGGGAGAACACTGAAGCTTTCTTT. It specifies CASGKQGENTEAFF. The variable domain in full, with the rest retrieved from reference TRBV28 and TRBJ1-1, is DVKVTQSSRYLVKRTGEKVFLECVQDMDHENMFWYRQDPGLGLRLIYFSYDVKMKEKGDIPEGYSVSREKKERFSLILESASTNQTSMYLCASGKQGENTEAFFGQGTRLTVV.

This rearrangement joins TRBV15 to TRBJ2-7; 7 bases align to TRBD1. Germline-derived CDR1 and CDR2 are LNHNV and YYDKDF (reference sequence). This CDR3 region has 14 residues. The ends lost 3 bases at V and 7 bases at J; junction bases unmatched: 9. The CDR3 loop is CATSSSRQGGEQYF. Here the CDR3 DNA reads TGTGCCACCAGCAGCTCAAGACAGGGCGGGGAGCAGTACTTC.

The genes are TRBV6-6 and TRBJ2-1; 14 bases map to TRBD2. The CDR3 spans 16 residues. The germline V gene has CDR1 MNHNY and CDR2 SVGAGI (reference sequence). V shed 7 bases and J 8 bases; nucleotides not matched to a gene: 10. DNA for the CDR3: TGTGCCAGCAATACTGGACTAGCGGGGGGTTTTTATGAGCAGTTCTTC. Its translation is CASNTGLAGGFYEQFF.

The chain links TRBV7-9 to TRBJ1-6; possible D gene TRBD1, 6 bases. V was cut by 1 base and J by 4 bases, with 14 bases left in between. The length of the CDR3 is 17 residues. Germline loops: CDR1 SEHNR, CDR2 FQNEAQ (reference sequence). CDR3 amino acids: CASSLGDITTYNSPLHF. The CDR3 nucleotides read TGTGCCAGCAGCTTAGGGGACATTACAACTTATAATTCACCCCTCCACTTT.

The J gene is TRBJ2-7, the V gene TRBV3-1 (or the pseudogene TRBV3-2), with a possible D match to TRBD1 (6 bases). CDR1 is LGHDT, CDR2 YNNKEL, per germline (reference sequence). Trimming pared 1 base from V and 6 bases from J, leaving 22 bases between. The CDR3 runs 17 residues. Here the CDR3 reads CASSQAWTDPPRGEQYF. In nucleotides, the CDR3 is TGTGCCAGCAGCCAAGCGTGGACGGACCCCCCCAGGGGCGAGCAGTACTTC.

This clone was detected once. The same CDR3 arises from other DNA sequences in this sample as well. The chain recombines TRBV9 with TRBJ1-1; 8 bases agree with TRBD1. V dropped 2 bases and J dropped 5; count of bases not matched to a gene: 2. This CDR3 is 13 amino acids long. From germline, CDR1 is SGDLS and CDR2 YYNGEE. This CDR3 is CASSVDRGTEAFF. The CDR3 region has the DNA TGTGCCAGCAGCGTCGACAGGGGTACTGAAGCTTTCTTT.

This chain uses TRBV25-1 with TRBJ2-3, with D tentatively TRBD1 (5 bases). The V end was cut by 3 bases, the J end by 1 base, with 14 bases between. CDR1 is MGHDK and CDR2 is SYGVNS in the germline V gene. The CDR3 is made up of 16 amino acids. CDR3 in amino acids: CASSDPRESGTDTQYF. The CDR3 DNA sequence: TGTGCCAGCAGTGATCCCAGGGAATCAGGCACAGATACGCAGTATTTT.

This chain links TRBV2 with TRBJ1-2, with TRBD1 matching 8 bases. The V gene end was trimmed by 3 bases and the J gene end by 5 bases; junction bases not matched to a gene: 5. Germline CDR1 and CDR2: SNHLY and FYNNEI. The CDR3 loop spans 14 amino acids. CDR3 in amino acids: CASSEDRVFYGYTF. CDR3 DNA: TGTGCCAGCAGTGAGGACAGGGTTTTTTATGGCTACACCTTC.

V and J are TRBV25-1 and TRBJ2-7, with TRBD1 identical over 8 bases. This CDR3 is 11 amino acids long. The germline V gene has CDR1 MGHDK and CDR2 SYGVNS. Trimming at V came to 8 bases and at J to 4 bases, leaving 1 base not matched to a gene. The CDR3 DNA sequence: TGTGCCAGCCGGGACAGGTACGAGCAGTACTTC. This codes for CASRDRYEQYF.

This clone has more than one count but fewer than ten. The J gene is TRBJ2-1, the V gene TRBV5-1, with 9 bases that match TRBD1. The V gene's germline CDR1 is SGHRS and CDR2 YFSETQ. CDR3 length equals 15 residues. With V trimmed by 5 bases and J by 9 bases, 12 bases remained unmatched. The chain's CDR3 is CASSSETGGSGEQFF. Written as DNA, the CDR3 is TGCGCCAGCAGTTCCGAGACAGGGGGTTCGGGTGAGCAGTTCTTC.

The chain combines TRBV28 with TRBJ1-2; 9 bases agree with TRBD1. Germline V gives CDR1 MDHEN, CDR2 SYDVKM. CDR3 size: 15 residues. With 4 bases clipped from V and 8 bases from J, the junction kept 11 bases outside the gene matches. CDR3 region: CASSSGTGRSGGYTF. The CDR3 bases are TGTGCCAGCAGTTCTGGGACAGGGCGCTCAGGGGGCTACACCTTC.

Here the CDR3 reads CASSGTSPSNEQFF. The CDR3 region has the DNA TGCGCCAGCAGTGGGACTTCCCCCAGCAATGAGCAGTTCTTC. The V gene is TRBV10-1, the J gene TRBJ2-1, with TRBD2 as a possible D gene (5 bases). CDR1 and CDR2 from the germline V gene are WNHNN and SYGVQD (reference sequence). Trimming cost V 4 bases and J 6 bases, with 13 bases left between them. This CDR3 spans 14 amino acids.

CDR3 coding DNA: TGTCTCCAACCCGGGACAGAAGCATGCTATGGCTACACCTTC. This gives the protein CLQPGTEACYGYTF. The chain uses TRBV19 and TRBJ1-2; 7 bases map to TRBD1. This CDR3 is 14 amino acids long. Germline assignment: CDR1 LNHDA and CDR2 SQIVND (reference sequence).

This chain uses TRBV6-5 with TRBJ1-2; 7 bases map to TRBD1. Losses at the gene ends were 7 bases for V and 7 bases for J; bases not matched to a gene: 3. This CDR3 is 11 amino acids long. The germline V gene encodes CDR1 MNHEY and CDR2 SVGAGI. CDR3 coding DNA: TGTGCCAGCACGGACAGGTTTGGCTACACCTTC. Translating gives CASTDRFGYTF.